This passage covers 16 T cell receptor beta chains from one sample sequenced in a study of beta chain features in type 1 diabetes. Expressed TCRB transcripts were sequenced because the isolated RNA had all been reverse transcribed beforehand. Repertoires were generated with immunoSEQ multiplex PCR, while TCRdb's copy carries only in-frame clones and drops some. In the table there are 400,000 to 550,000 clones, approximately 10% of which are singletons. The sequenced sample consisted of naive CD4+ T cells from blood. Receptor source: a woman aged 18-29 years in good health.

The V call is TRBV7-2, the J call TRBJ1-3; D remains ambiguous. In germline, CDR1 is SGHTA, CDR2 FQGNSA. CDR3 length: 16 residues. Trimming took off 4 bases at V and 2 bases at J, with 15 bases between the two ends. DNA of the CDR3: TGTGCCAGCAGCTCCAGGCCGTCCGGGGCTGGAAACACCATATATTTT. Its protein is CASSSRPSGAGNTIYF.

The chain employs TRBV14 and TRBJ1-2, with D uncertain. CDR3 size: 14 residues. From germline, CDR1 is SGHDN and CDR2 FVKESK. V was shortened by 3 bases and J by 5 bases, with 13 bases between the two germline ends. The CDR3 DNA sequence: TGTGCCAGCAGCCAGTTGGTTAGTCCGTATGGCTACACCTTC. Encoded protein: CASSQLVSPYGYTF. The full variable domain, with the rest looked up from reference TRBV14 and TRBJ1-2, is EAGVTQFPSHSVIEKGQTVTLRCDPISGHDNLYWYRRVMGKEIKFLLHFVKESKQDESGMPNNRFLAERTGGTYSTLKVQPAELEDSGVYFCASSQLVSPYGYTFGSGTRLTVV.

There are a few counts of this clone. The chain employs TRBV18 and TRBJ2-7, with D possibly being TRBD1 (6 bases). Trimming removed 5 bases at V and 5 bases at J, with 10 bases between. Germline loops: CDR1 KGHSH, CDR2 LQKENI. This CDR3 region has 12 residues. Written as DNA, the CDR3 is TGTGCCAGCTCATCAACAGGGAACGAGCAGTACTTC. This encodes CASSSTGNEQYF.

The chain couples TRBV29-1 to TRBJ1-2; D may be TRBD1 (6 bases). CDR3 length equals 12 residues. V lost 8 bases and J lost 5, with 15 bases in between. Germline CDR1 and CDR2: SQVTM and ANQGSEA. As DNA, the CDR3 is TGCAGCTTCTACAGGGAGCGGTATGGCTACACCTTC. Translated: CSFYRERYGYTF.

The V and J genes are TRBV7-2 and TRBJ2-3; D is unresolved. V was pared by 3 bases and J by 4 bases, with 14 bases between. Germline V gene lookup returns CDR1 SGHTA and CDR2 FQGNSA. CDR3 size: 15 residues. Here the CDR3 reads CASSFPSFQADTQYF. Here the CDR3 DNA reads TGTGCCAGCAGCTTCCCAAGTTTTCAAGCAGATACGCAGTATTTT.

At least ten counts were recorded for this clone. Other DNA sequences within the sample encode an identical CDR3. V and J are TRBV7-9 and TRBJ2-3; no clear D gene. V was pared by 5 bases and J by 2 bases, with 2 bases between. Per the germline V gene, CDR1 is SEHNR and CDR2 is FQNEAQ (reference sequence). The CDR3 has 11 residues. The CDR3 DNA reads TGTGCCAGCAGCACCACAGATACGCAGTATTTT. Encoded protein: CASSTTDTQYF.

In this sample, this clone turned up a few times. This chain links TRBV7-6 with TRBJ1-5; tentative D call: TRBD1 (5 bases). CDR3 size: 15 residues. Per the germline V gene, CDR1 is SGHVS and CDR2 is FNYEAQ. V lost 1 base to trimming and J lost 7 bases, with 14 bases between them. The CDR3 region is CASSLVLGAGQPQHF. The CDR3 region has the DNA TGTGCCAGCAGCTTAGTGCTAGGGGCCGGACAGCCCCAGCATTTT.

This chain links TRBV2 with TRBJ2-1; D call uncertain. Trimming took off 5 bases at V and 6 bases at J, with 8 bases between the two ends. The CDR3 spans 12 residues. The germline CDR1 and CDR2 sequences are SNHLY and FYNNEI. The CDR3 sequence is CASSKLRNEQFF. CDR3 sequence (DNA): TGTGCCAGCAGTAAACTACGCAATGAGCAGTTCTTC.

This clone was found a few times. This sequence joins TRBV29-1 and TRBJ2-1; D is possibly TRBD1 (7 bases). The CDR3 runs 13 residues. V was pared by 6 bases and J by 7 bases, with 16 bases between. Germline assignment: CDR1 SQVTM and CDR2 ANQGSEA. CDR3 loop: CSVAGQNGNEQFF. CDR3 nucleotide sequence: TGCAGCGTCGCGGGACAGAACGGGAATGAGCAGTTCTTC.

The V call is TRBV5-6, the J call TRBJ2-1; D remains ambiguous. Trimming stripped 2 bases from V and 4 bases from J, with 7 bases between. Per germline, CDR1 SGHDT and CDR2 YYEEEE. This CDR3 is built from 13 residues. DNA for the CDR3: TGTGCCAGCAGCTTTGGGTCTTACAATGAGCAGTTCTTC. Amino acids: CASSFGSYNEQFF.

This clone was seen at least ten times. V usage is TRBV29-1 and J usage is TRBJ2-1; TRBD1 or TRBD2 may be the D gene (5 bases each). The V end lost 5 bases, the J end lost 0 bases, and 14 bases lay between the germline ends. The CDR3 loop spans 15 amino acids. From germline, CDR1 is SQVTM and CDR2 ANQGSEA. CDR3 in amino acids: CSVSRDGNSYNEQFF. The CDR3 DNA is TGCAGCGTTTCCCGGGACGGAAACTCCTACAATGAGCAGTTCTTC.

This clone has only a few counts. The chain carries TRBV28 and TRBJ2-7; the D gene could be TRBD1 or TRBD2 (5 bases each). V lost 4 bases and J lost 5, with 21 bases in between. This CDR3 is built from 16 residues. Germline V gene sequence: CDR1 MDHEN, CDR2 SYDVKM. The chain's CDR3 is CASSSESLGRRHEQYF. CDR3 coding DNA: TGTGCCAGCAGTTCGGAATCCTTGGGACGCCGCCACGAGCAGTACTTC.

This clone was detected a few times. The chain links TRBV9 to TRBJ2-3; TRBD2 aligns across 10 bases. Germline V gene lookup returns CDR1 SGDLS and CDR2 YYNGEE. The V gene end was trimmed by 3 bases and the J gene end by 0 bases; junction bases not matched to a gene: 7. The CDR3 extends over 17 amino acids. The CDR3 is CASSGQWTSGSTDTQYF. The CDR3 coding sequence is TGTGCCAGCAGCGGCCAATGGACTAGCGGAAGCACAGATACGCAGTATTTT.

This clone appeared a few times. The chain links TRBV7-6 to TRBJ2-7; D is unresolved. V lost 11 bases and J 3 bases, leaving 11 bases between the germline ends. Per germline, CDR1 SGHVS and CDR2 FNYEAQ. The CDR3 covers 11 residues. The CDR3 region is CAGGGIYEQYV. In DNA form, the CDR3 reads TGTGCCGGCGGCGGAATCTACGAGCAGTACGTC.

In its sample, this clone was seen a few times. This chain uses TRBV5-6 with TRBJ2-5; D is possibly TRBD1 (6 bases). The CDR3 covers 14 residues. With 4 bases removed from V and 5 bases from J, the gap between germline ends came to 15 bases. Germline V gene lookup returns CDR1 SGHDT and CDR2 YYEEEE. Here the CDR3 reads CASSATGPTETQYF. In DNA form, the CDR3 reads TGTGCCAGCAGCGCGACAGGCCCAACGGAGACCCAGTACTTC.

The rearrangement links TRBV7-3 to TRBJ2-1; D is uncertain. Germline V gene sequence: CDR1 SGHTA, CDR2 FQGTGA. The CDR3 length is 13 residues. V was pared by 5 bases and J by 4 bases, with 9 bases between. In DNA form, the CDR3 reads TGTGCCAGCAGCGTAGGCACATACAATGAGCAGTTCTTC. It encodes CASSVGTYNEQFF.